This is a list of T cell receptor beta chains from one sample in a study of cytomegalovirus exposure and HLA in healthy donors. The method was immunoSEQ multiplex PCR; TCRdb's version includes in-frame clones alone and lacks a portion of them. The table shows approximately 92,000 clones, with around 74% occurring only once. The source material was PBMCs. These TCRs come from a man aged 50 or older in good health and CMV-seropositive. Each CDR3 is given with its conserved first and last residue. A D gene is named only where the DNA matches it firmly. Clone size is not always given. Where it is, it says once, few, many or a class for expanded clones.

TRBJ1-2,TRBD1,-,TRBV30,TGTGCCTGGGGGGACAGGAGATATGGCTACACCTTC,CAWGDRRYGYTF
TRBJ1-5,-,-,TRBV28,TGTGCCAGCAGCTCAGGGGTTCAGGATCAGCCCCAGCATTTT,CASSSGVQDQPQHF
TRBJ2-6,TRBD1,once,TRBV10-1,TGCGCCAGCGGGGAATGGGACAGGGGACCTGGGGCCAACGTCCTGACTTTC,CASGEWDRGPGANVLTF
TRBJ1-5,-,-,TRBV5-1,TGCGCCAGCAGCTTGGCAGGGGCTGAGCCCCAGCATTTT,CASSLAGAEPQHF
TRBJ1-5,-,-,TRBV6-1,TGTGCCAGTTGTAGGAGGGACGTGCAGCCCCAGCATTTT,CASCRRDVQPQHF
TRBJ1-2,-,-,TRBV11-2,TGTGCCAGCAGCCCCACAGTGGGTAGTGGCTACACCTTC,CASSPTVGSGYTF
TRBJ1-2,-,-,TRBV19,TGTGCCAGTAGTTCCCAGACAGGACTCCGGGGCTACACCTTC,CASSSQTGLRGYTF
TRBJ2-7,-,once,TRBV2,TGTGCCAGCAGTGAACAGGCAAACGGGCAGTACTTC,CASSEQANGQYF
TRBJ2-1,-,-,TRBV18,TGTGCCAGCTCACCCTCCGCCGGGGGCTACAATGAGCAGTTCTTC,CASSPSAGGYNEQFF
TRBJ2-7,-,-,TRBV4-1,TGCGCCAGCAGCCAAGAAGGTCGCGGCACCTACGAGCAGTACTTC,CASSQEGRGTYEQYF